These 2 T cell receptor beta chains came from one sample sequenced in a study of T cells in Graves' hyperthyroidism and ophthalmopathy. Using RNA transcripts as the source, TCR beta CDR3 regions were amplified. First-round RT-PCR targeting the TCR CDR3 was performed with the HTBI primer set. TCRdb re-called the multiplex PCR reads through MiXCR, storing one row per CDR3 protein. This sample has roughly 400,000 distinct CDR3 sequences, with over 12% found just once. Sequences were obtained from blood. These receptor sequences come from a man in his forties or fifties with Graves' ophthalmopathy.

Only a few counts were recorded for this clonotype. V and J are TRBV29-1 and TRBJ2-7; TRBD2 matches 8 bases. The CDR3 consists of 15 residues. Germline CDR1 reads SQVTM; CDR2 reads ANQGSEA. With 7 bases clipped from V and 2 bases from J, the junction kept 13 bases outside the gene matches. In DNA form, the CDR3 reads TGCAGCGCCAGACCCGGGACTAGTTCCACCTACGAGCAGTACTTC. Protein product: CSARPGTSSTYEQYF.

This clonotype was counted ten times or more. V usage is TRBV15 and J usage is TRBJ2-3, with 8 bases lining up with TRBD2. The CDR3 is made up of 17 amino acids. V dropped 1 base and J dropped 2; count of bases not matched to a gene: 8. Germline values: CDR1 LNHNV, CDR2 YYDKDF (reference sequence). As DNA, the CDR3 is TGTGCCACCAGCAGAGTAGGTAGCGGGATGAACACAGATACGCAGTATTTT. This encodes CATSRVGSGMNTDTQYF.